This T cell receptor beta chain originates from a study of CD4 T cells in relation to SARS-CoV-2 and coronaviruses (dated by TCRdb to 2020 to 2023). Context from the whole study: In the ViraFEST assay, PBMCs were grown with antigen for 10 days, and TCR beta CDR3s were then sequenced to identify antigen-specific clonal expansions. For other donors in the study, expansion assays were sequenced with a different, Illumina-based TCR-beta assay. HLA restriction was mapped for shared crossreactive spike epitopes using patient-derived lymphoblastoid cell lines. The study assessed, at the TCR clonotype level, memory CD4+ T cell crossreactivity between SARS-CoV-2 and common cold coronavirus spike proteins. The Adaptive Biotechnologies TCR-sequencing kit was used to sequence samples from a few pre-COVID donors and the naive versus memory experiments, whereas other data were Illumina-based. An HIV-1 Nef peptide pool or a no-peptide culture served as the negative reference condition.

Receptor amplification or capture employed the immunoSEQ multiplex PCR assay. Regarding the original processing steps: During preprocessing, nonproductive sequences were removed, along with CDR3s that did not begin with C, did not end with F or W, or were shorter than 7 amino acids. The MANAFEST web app identified antigen-specific clonotypes based on expansion compared with the reference and other culture wells. A clone was considered positive if significant expansion relative to the reference culture was observed in 2 of 3 replicate wells at an FDR below 0.05. For a clone to be considered positive, significant expansion relative to all other tandem wells and an odds ratio above 5 were also required. After three terminal residues were trimmed from each end, CDR3 homology was quantified as pairwise Levenshtein distance using the stringdist R package. TCRdb limited this immuneACCESS table to in-frame rearrangements with V and J called. A share of clones is missing; checked studies link under half to unresolved V genes, and the rest is unexplained. V and J calls and clone size are as listed in that table; D and trimming were resolved from the DNA. The sample yields some 26,000 clones; 74% were counted once. Around a quarter of the sample comes from the top ten.

CD4+ T cells from unexposed donors were collected before the COVID-19 pandemic (2011-2018). The EasySep CD4+ T cell isolation kit was used to isolate CD4+ T cells once the cultures had run for roughly 10 days. As cell numbers permitted, CD4+ T cells from unexposed donors were tested for reactivity to SARS-CoV-2 S and N and to four common cold coronavirus spike pools. Each well received two million PBMCs, cultured in IMDM supplemented with about 5% human AB serum and roughly 10 IU/ml IL-2. Half of the culture medium was replaced with fresh IL-2-containing medium on days 3 and 7. Triplicate replicate wells were generally used for each peptide culture condition. The leukapheresis product for the unexposed donors was obtained through commercial purchase. Ficoll-Paque PLUS gradient centrifugation was used to isolate PBMCs from leukapheresis product or whole blood. PBMCs were either used fresh in the expansion assay or cryopreserved at -140 degrees C. The QIAamp Micro DNA Kit was used to extract genomic DNA from the CD4+ T cells.

The CDR3 covers 16 residues, taking in both the cysteine and the phenylalanine. Only the CDR3 region is kept as DNA, spanning 48 bases read in frame from base 1. For CDR1 and CDR2, the germline V gene (reference sequence) lists MNHNY and SVGAGI. Trimming removed 0 bases from V and 2 bases from J, leaving 11 bases between the germline ends. Paper-wide results and their limitations: Small numbers of patients and of tested TCRs were a limitation of the study. No donor contributed both pre-pandemic and post-infection samples, which limited tracing the source of pre-existing responses. In approximately 65% of donors, memory CD4+ clonotypes turned up that crossrecognized SARS-CoV-2 and at least one common cold coronavirus spike. Crossreactivity analysis centred on spike protein, so crossreactivity against other viral proteins was not assessed. Crossreactive clones showed significantly weaker SARS-CoV-2-driven expansion than monoreactive clones, consistent with antigenic imprinting.

About this clone itself: No antigen is known for it. There are no base qualities to consult, and no much larger clone falls within one base.

The rearranged chain carries TRBV6-6 and TRBJ1-5, with the D gene not clear enough to name. Input material: CD4+ T cells from PBMCs, cultured in vitro. The clonotype originates from a human donor in good health. At the DNA level, the sequence is TGTGCCAGCAGTTACTCGTGGGGTGGCGGCAATCAGCCCCAGCATTTT. Its amino acids are CASSYSWGGGNQPQHF.